The T cell receptor (beta chain) under discussion was sequenced for a study of cytomegalovirus exposure and HLA in healthy donors. In the PCR, 60 Vbeta and 13 Jbeta primers were used. Method: immunoSEQ multiplex PCR; TCRdb's copy keeps in-frame clones and lacks some. This repertoire shows around 110,000 clones, 70% to 80% found once; its top ten account for 2% to 3%. This CDR3 is built from 14 residues. With 0 bases removed from V and 3 bases from J, the gap between germline ends came to 4 bases. The germline gives CDR1 SGHRS, CDR2 YFSETQ. The receptor was derived from a man younger than 30 in good health and CMV-seronegative. Source material: PBMCs. V and J are TRBV5-1 and TRBJ1-6; no clear D gene. The DNA of the CDR3 is TGCGCCAGCAGCTTGGACAGCTATAATTCACCCCTCCACTTT. It is translated as CASSLDSYNSPLHF.